This entry lists 8 T cell receptor beta chains sequenced from one sample in a study of PD-L1 blockade in urothelial cancer. The table came from immunoSEQ multiplex PCR; TCRdb's copy has only in-frame clones and leaves some out. There are more than 40,000 clones in the sample; about 83% occur only once, and roughly 15% lies in the top ten. Time point indicated: peripheral blood 6 weeks after treatment start. Sequencing was performed on PBMCs, taken around atezolizumab (anti-PD-L1) treatment. The receptors were gathered from a man aged 55 to 70 with urothelial cancer.

The chain recombines TRBV19 with TRBJ1-6; D is possibly TRBD1 (5 bases). The V and J ends lost 4 bases and 7 bases respectively, with 11 bases between them. The CDR3 runs to 14 residues. Germline CDR1 LNHDA, CDR2 SQIVND (reference sequence). The CDR3 DNA reads as TGTGCCAGTAGTAAATGGGGGGACAATTCACCCCTCCACTTT. This codes for CASSKWGDNSPLHF.

The V call is TRBV30, the J call TRBJ2-2; 9 bases line up with TRBD1. CDR1 is GTSNPN, CDR2 SVGIG, per germline (reference sequence). Trimming removed 0 bases from V and 2 bases from J; junction bases left unmatched: 4. The CDR3 covers 16 residues. CDR3 in DNA: TGTGCCTGGAGTGTCCAGACAGGGGGTAACACCGGGGAGCTGTTTTTT. It yields the protein CAWSVQTGGNTGELFF.

J is TRBJ2-2 and V is TRBV2; 9 bases align to TRBD1. V was pared by 1 base and J by 2 bases, with 8 bases of the junction left unmatched. Per the germline V gene, CDR1 is SNHLY and CDR2 is FYNNEI. The CDR3 extends over 18 amino acids. CDR3 nucleotides: TGTGCCAGCAGTGAAGGACAGGGGGTCCCGATTAACACCGGGGAGCTGTTTTTT. It encodes CASSEGQGVPINTGELFF.

This chain joins TRBV6-1 and TRBJ1-5; 7 bases are shared with TRBD1. V shed 3 bases and J 5 bases; nucleotides not matched to a gene: 10. Germline V lookup: CDR1 MNHNS, CDR2 SASEGT. The CDR3 length is 16 residues. This CDR3 reads CASSETGLRSYQPQHF. Here the CDR3 DNA reads TGTGCCAGCAGTGAGACAGGGCTTAGGTCGTATCAGCCCCAGCATTTT.

The chain has TRBV18 and TRBJ1-1; D is unclear. V was cut by 1 base and J by 2 bases, with 14 bases left in between. Germline CDR1 reads KGHSH; CDR2 reads LQKENI. This CDR3 comprises 16 residues. The DNA of the CDR3 is TGTGCCAGCTCACCACGGGCCCCTGAGGGAAACACTGAAGCTTTCTTT. Translated: CASSPRAPEGNTEAFF.

The gene calls are TRBV5-1 and TRBJ1-6, with TRBD1 matching 7 bases. V was clipped by 4 bases and J by 3 bases; unmatched bases: 10. The CDR3 is 17 residues long. The germline V gene has CDR1 SGHRS and CDR2 YFSETQ. The CDR3 reads CASSPDRDFFYNSPLHF. The CDR3 nucleotides are TGCGCCAGCAGCCCTGACAGGGACTTCTTCTATAATTCACCCCTCCACTTT.

The chain combines TRBV4-1 with TRBJ1-4; D unresolved. The CDR3 is 18 amino acids. V dropped 1 base and J dropped 0 bases, with 15 bases sitting between them. Germline V CDR1 and CDR2: MGHRA, YSYEKL. The CDR3 DNA sequence: TGCGCCAGCAGCCAAGCCGGGGTCAGCCTTGCAACTAATGAAAAACTGTTTTTT. Protein product: CASSQAGVSLATNEKLFF.

This clone was detected only once. The genes are TRBV5-1 and TRBJ2-2, with 9 bases identical to TRBD1. The germline V gene has CDR1 SGHRS and CDR2 YFSETQ. Germline trimming cut 6 bases from V and 0 bases from J; bases unmatched to any gene: 6. This CDR3 region has 16 residues. CDR3: CASKYRGLANTGELFF. In DNA form, the CDR3 reads TGCGCCAGCAAGTACAGGGGGCTTGCGAACACCGGGGAGCTGTTTTTT.